This T cell receptor beta chain came from a study of blood T cell repertoires in COVID-19. Study information: Both acute and convalescent COVID-19 samples were obtained from the United States, Italy and Spain.

The CDR3 sequence is 14 residues long. From germline, CDR1 is SGDLS and CDR2 YYNGEE. Trimming removed 0 bases at V and 4 bases at J, with 10 bases between. The assay was immunoSEQ multiplex PCR, and TCRdb's table has in-frame clones only and misses some. This table has under 300,000 clones, roughly 88% appearing once. The J gene is TRBJ1-2, the V gene TRBV9; maybe TRBD1 (5 bases). This sequence was found in a woman aged 40-49 years who had recovered from COVID-19. The specimen was peripheral blood. The CDR3 nucleotides read TGTGCCAGCAGCGTAGGTCAGGGAAGCTATGGCTACACCTTC. The encoded protein is CASSVGQGSYGYTF. The full variable domain, completed using reference TRBV9 and TRBJ1-2, is DSGVTQTPKHLITATGQRVTLRCSPRSGDLSVYWYQQSLDQGLQFLIQYYNGEERAKGNILERFSAQQFPDLHSELNLSSLELGDSALYFCASSVGQGSYGYTFGSGTRLTVV.